This TCR beta chain was recovered during a study of shared clonotypes between healthy human individuals. This CDR3 spans 13 amino acids. From germline, CDR1 is SNHLY and CDR2 FYNNEI. V lost 3 bases to trimming and J lost 2 bases, with 5 bases between them. This clone occurred a few times. Measured with immunoSEQ multiplex PCR; TCRdb has only the in-frame clones, and not every one. The table lists over a million clones, approximately 72% of them singletons, with approximately 1.3% in the top ten. The clonotype comes from a man younger than 35 in good health. V is TRBV2 and J is TRBJ1-5; D is unclear. The sample consisted of memory CD4+ T cells sorted from blood. Noted subset: CD45RA-negative fraction. The CDR3 region is CASSDWGNQPQHF. The CDR3 coding sequence is TGTGCCAGCAGTGATTGGGGCAATCAGCCCCAGCATTTT.